This T cell receptor (beta chain) was retrieved from a study of long-term antiretroviral therapy in people with HIV. The germline gives CDR1 SGHNT, CDR2 YYREEE (reference sequence). This CDR3 has 15 amino acids. V lost 0 bases and J 1 base, leaving 10 bases between the germline ends. The libraries were made with immunoSEQ v3.0 at survey level. Measured with immunoSEQ multiplex PCR; TCRdb has only the in-frame clones, and not every one. The sample records 24,000 or so clones, approximately 95% being singletons. The starting material was unsorted PBMCs, obtained 7.6 years after starting antiretroviral therapy. This chain links TRBV5-4 with TRBJ1-1; D is unresolved. The TCR sequence derives from a woman aged 40-49 years with HIV. The CDR3 nucleotides are TGTGCCAGCAGCTTGGGATGGGGAGCGAACACTGAAGCTTTCTTT. This codes for CASSLGWGANTEAFF.